This T cell receptor (beta chain) is drawn from a study of blood T cell repertoires in COVID-19. On the study more broadly: T cells, B-cell-depleted T cells, or PBMCs provided the cDNA or gDNA that served as material.

This CDR3 region has 14 residues. Germline CDR1 and CDR2: LNHDA and SQIVND (reference sequence). V trimming: 8 bases; J trimming: 7 bases; junction bases outside the gene matches: 9. Recovered Cohort 3 donors showed two negative PCRs, clearance, or symptom resolution. Generated by immunoSEQ multiplex PCR, the TCRdb table keeps only in-frame clones and is missing some. The profile shows over 200,000 clones, 84% of them singletons. The material sequenced was PBMCs or T cells enriched from blood (not recorded which). The TCR originated in a man between 60 and 75 years old who had recovered from COVID-19. The chain couples TRBV19 to TRBJ1-4; 8 bases map to TRBD1. This CDR3 reads CASADRGLGEKLFF. The CDR3 DNA follows: TGTGCCAGTGCAGACAGGGGTTTGGGTGAAAAACTGTTTTTT. Variable domain in full (rest from reference TRBV19 and TRBJ1-4): DGGITQSPKYLFRKEGQNVTLSCEQNLNHDAMYWYRQDPGQGLRLIYYSQIVNDFQKGDIAEGYSVSREKKESFPLTVTSAQKNPTAFYLCASADRGLGEKLFFGSGTQLSVL.